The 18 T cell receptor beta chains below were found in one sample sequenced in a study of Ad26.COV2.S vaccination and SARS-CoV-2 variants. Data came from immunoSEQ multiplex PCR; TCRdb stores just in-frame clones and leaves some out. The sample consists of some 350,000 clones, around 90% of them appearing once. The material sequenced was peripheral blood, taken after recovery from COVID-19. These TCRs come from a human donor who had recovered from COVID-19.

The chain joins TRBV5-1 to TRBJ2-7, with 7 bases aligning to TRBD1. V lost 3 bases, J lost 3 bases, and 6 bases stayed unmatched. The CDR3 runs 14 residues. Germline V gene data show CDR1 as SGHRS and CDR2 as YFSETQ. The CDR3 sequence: CASSSRQGYYEQYF. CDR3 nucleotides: TGCGCCAGCAGCTCCCGACAGGGTTACTACGAGCAGTACTTC.

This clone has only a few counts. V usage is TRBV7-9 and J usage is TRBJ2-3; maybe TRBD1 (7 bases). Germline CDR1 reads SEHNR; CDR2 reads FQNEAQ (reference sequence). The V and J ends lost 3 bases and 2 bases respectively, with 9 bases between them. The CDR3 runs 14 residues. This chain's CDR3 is CASSLEGATDTQYF. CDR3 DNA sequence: TGTGCCAGCAGCTTGGAGGGGGCCACAGATACGCAGTATTTT.

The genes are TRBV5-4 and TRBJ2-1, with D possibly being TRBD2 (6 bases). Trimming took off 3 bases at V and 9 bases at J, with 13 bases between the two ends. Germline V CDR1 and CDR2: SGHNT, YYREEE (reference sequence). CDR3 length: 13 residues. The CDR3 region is CASSSGLYPEQFF. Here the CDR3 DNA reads TGTGCCAGCAGCTCGGGACTTTATCCTGAGCAGTTCTTC. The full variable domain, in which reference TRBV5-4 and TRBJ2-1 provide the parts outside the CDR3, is ETGVTQSPTHLIKTRGQQVTLRCSSQSGHNTVSWYQQALGQGPQFIFQYYREEENGRGNFPPRFSGLQFPNYSSELNVNALELDDSALYLCASSSGLYPEQFFGPGTRLTVL.

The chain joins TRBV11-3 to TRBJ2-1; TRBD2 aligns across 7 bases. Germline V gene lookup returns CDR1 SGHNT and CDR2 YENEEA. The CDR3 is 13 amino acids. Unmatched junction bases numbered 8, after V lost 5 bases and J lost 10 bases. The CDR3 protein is CASSPPGRVEQFF. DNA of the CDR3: TGTGCCAGCAGCCCACCGGGGAGGGTCGAGCAGTTCTTC.

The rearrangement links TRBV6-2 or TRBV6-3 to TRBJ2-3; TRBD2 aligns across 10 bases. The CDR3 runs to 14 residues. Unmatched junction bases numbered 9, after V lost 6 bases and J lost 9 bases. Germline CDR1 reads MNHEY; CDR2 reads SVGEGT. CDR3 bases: TGTGCCAGCAGCCAAAGCGGGGGGGCCACGACGCAGTATTTT. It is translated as CASSQSGGATTQYF.

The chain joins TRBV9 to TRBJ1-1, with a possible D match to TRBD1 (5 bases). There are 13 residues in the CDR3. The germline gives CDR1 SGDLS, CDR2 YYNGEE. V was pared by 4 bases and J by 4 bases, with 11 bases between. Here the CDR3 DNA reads TGTGCCAGCAGCCCGTTGGGGGGCACTGAAGCTTTCTTT. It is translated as CASSPLGGTEAFF. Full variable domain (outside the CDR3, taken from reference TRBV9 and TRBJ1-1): DSGVTQTPKHLITATGQRVTLRCSPRSGDLSVYWYQQSLDQGLQFLIQYYNGEERAKGNILERFSAQQFPDLHSELNLSSLELGDSALYFCASSPLGGTEAFFGQGTRLTVV.

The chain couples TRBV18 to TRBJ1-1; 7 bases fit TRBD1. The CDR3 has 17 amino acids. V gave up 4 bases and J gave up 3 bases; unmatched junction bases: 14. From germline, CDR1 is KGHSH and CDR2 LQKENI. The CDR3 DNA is TGTGCCAGCTCACTACTCGACAGGGTTCCTTTCGACACTGAAGCTTTCTTT. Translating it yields CASSLLDRVPFDTEAFF.

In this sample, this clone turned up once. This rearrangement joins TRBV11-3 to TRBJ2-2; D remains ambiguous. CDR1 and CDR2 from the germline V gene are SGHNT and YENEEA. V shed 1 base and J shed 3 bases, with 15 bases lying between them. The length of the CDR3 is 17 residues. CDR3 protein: CASSLGVASWDTGELFF. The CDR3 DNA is TGTGCCAGCAGCTTAGGGGTGGCCAGTTGGGACACCGGGGAGCTGTTTTTT.

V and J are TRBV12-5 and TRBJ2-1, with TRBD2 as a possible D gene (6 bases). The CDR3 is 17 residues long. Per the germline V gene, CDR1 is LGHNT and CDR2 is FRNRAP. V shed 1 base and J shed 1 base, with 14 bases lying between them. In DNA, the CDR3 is TGTGCTAGTGGTTTGGGATCCGGGAGCGGTTCCTACAATGAGCAGTTCTTC. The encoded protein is CASGLGSGSGSYNEQFF.

CDR3 protein: CASSFIRGATEAFF. As DNA, the CDR3 is TGTGCCAGCAGCTTTATCAGGGGCGCGACTGAAGCTTTCTTT. The chain links TRBV5-8 to TRBJ1-1, with a tentative D call TRBD1 (6 bases). Trimming stripped 2 bases from V and 5 bases from J, with 13 bases between. Germline CDR1 reads SGHTS; CDR2 reads YDEGEE. This CDR3 is 14 amino acids long.

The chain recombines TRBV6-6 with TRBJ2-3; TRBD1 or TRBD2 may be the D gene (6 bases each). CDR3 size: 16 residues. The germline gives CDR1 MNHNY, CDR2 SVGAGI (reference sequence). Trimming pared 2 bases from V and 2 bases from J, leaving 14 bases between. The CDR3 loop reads CASSYDKGGYTDTQYF. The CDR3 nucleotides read TGTGCCAGCAGTTACGATAAGGGGGGATACACAGATACGCAGTATTTT.

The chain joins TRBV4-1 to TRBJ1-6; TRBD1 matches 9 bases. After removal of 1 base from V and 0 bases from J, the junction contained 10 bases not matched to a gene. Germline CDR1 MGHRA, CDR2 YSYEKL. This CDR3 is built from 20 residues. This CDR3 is CASSQAGSGQGFSYNSPLHF. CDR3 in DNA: TGCGCCAGCAGCCAAGCTGGTTCGGGACAGGGCTTCTCCTATAATTCACCCCTCCACTTT.

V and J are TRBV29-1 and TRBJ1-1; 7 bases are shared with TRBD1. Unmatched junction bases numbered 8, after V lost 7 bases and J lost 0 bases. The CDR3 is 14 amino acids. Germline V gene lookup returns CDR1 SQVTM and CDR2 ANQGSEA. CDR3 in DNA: TGCAGCGCCCTACAGGGGATTATGAACACTGAAGCTTTCTTT. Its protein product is CSALQGIMNTEAFF.

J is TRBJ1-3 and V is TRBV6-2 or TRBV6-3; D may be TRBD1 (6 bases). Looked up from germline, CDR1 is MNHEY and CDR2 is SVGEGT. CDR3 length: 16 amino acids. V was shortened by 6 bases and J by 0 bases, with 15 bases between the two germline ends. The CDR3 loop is CASSFARGPSGNTIYF. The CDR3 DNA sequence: TGTGCCAGCAGCTTCGCCAGGGGCCCCTCTGGAAACACCATATATTTT.

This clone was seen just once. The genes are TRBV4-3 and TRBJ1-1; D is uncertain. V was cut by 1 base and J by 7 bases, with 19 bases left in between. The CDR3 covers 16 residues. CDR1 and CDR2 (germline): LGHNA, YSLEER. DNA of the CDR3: TGCGCCAGCAGCCAAGCCCCCGAGACTGGGCTACTTGAAGCTTTCTTT. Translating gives CASSQAPETGLLEAFF.

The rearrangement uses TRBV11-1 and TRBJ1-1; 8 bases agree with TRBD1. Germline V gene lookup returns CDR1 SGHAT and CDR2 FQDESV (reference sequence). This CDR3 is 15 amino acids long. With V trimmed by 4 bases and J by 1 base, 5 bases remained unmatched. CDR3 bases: TGTGCCAGCAGCTCCCGGACAGGGAGGAACACTGAAGCTTTCTTT. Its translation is CASSSRTGRNTEAFF. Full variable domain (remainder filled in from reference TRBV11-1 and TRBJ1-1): EAEVAQSPRYKITEKSQAVAFWCDPISGHATLYWYRQILGQGPELLVQFQDESVVDDSQLPKDRFSAERLKGVDSTLKIQPAELGDSAMYLCASSSRTGRNTEAFFGQGTRLTVV.

The CDR3 reads CASSSTGASTDTQYF. The CDR3 nucleotides are TGTGCCAGCAGCTCGACAGGAGCTAGCACAGATACGCAGTATTTT. The chain couples TRBV7-9 to TRBJ2-3; D possibly corresponds to TRBD1 (6 bases). From germline, CDR1 is SEHNR and CDR2 FQNEAQ (reference sequence). Trimming shortened V by 4 bases and J by 0 bases, and 11 bases separated the two germline ends. The CDR3 covers 15 residues.

For the CDR3, the DNA is TGTGCCAGCTCCCCAGACAGGGTGAACTATGGCTACACCTTC. Its protein product is CASSPDRVNYGYTF. The rearrangement links TRBV18 to TRBJ1-2, with 7 positions matching TRBD1. J was trimmed by 2 bases and V by 6 bases; bases with no gene match: 6. CDR1 is KGHSH and CDR2 is LQKENI in the germline V gene. CDR3 length equals 14 residues.